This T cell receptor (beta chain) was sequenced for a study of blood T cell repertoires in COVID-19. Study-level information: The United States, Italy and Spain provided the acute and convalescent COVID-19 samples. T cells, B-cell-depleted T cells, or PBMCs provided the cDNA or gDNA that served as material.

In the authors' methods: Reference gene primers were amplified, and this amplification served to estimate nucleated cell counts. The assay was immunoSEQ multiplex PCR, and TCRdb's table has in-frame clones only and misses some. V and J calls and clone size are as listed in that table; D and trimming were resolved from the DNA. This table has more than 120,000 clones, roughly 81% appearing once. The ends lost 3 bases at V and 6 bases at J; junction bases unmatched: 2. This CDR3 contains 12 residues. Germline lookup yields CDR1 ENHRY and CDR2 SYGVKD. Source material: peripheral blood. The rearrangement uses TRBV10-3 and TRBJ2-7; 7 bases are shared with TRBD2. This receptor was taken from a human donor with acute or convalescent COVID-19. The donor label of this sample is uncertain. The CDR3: CAISDVAGEQYV. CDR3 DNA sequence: TGTGCCATCAGTGACGTAGCGGGCGAGCAGTACGTC.